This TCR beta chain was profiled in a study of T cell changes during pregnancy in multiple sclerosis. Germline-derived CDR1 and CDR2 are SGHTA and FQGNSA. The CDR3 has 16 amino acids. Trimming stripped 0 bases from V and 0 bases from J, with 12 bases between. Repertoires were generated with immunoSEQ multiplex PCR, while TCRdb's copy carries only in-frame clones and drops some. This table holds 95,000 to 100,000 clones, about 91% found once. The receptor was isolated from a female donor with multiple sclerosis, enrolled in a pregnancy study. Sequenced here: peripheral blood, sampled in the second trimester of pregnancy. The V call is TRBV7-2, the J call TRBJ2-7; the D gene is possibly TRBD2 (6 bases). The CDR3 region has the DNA TGTGCCAGCAGCTTAGCGCGGGGAAGTATCTCCTACGAGCAGTACTTC. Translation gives CASSLARGSISYEQYF.